Following are 25 T cell receptor beta chains from one sample sequenced in a study of blood T cell repertoires in COVID-19. Measured with immunoSEQ multiplex PCR; TCRdb has only the in-frame clones, and not every one. This sample yields about 130,000 clones, of which 65% to 90% are seen a single time; under 7% belongs to the top ten. Sequences were obtained from peripheral blood. These receptors all stem from a man at least 80 years old with active or convalescent COVID-19.

The V call is TRBV11-3, the J call TRBJ2-1; 9 bases match TRBD1. CDR3 length: 15 residues. Unmatched junction bases numbered 5, after V lost 5 bases and J lost 3 bases. CDR1 is SGHNT and CDR2 is YENEEA in the germline V gene. The CDR3 region has the DNA TGTGCCAGCAGCCCCGGGACAGGGATCTACAATGAGCAGTTCTTC. Its protein is CASSPGTGIYNEQFF.

The chain has TRBV6-5 and TRBJ2-3; no clear D. The CDR3 is 14 amino acids. Germline V gives CDR1 MNHEY, CDR2 SVGAGI. The V end lost 0 bases, the J end lost 3 bases, and 7 bases lay between the germline ends. The CDR3, as DNA: TGTGCCAGCAGTTACTCGCAGTGGACAGATACGCAGTATTTT. Translating it yields CASSYSQWTDTQYF.

The chain combines TRBV19 with TRBJ1-5; tentatively, D is TRBD1 (5 bases). CDR1 is LNHDA and CDR2 is SQIVND in the germline V gene (reference sequence). This CDR3 contains 14 residues. Trimming removed 3 bases at V and 4 bases at J, with 10 bases between. DNA of the CDR3: TGTGCCAGTAGTATGGGGGGACCTAATCAGCCCCAGCATTTT. Its translation is CASSMGGPNQPQHF.

The rearrangement joins TRBV4-2 to TRBJ1-3; D not resolved. V shed 0 bases and J shed 6 bases, with 9 bases lying between them. Germline-derived CDR1 and CDR2 are LGHNA and YNFKEQ. CDR3 length: 14 amino acids. CDR3: CASSQDVGVNTIYF. The CDR3 nucleotides are TGTGCCAGCAGCCAAGATGTGGGAGTAAACACCATATATTTT.

This chain connects TRBV7-2 to TRBJ2-1, with TRBD2 as a possible D gene (5 bases). Germline V CDR1 and CDR2: SGHTA, FQGNSA. V was pared by 2 bases and J by 10 bases, with 12 bases between. The length of the CDR3 is 13 residues. CDR3 DNA: TGTGCCAGCAGCTTAACCGGGATCCGGGAGCAGTTCTTC. Translated, it gives CASSLTGIREQFF.

The rearrangement links TRBV9 to TRBJ1-3; TRBD1 matches at 9 bases. Per the germline V gene, CDR1 is SGDLS and CDR2 is YYNGEE. V was pared by 0 bases and J by 8 bases, with 15 bases of the junction left unmatched. CDR3 length equals 18 residues. In nucleotides, the CDR3 is TGTGCCAGCAGCGTAGGTGTAGGGACAGGGCCGAAAGTAGACACCATATATTTT. Amino acids: CASSVGVGTGPKVDTIYF. Full variable domain (remainder filled in from reference TRBV9 and TRBJ1-3): DSGVTQTPKHLITATGQRVTLRCSPRSGDLSVYWYQQSLDQGLQFLIQYYNGEERAKGNILERFSAQQFPDLHSELNLSSLELGDSALYFCASSVGVGTGPKVDTIYFGEGSWLTVV.

The chain joins TRBV18 to TRBJ1-2, with no clear D. Germline CDR1 is KGHSH and CDR2 is LQKENI. With 2 bases removed from V and 5 bases from J, the gap between germline ends came to 12 bases. This CDR3 comprises 14 residues. The CDR3 reads CASSPGRPGYGYTF. In nucleotides, the CDR3 is TGTGCCAGCTCACCAGGGCGCCCGGGGTATGGCTACACCTTC.

This clone was counted only a few times. The chain has TRBV11-2 and TRBJ2-1; 10 bases fit TRBD2. Losses at the gene ends were 1 base for V and 6 bases for J; bases not matched to a gene: 9. The CDR3 contains 17 residues. CDR1 is SGHAT, CDR2 FQNNGV, per germline. This CDR3 reads CASSLGSSGRALNEQFF. CDR3 nucleotides: TGTGCCAGCAGCTTAGGGTCAAGCGGGAGGGCCCTCAATGAGCAGTTCTTC.

The chain joins TRBV5-1 to TRBJ2-1; D not certain. From germline, CDR1 is SGHRS and CDR2 YFSETQ. This CDR3 spans 12 amino acids. V was shortened by 0 bases and J by 10 bases, with 8 bases between the two germline ends. The CDR3: CASSLGNGEQFF. CDR3 coding DNA: TGCGCCAGCAGCTTGGGTAACGGGGAGCAGTTCTTC.

This clone occurred once. The rearrangement joins TRBV15 to TRBJ2-1, with TRBD1 matching over 9 bases. Germline assignment: CDR1 LNHNV and CDR2 YYDKDF (reference sequence). V was clipped by 4 bases and J by 4 bases; unmatched bases: 5. The CDR3 is 15 amino acids. The DNA for the CDR3 is TGTGCCACCAGCACAGGGACAGGGAGTTACAATGAGCAGTTCTTC. This gives the protein CATSTGTGSYNEQFF. Supplemented by reference TRBV15 and TRBJ2-1, the full variable domain reads DAMVIQNPRYQVTQFGKPVTLSCSQTLNHNVMYWYQQKSSQAPKLLFHYYDKDFNNEADTPDNFQSRRPNTSFCFLDIRSPGLGDTAMYLCATSTGTGSYNEQFFGPGTRLTVL.

The V gene is TRBV7-9, the J gene TRBJ2-7; 10 bases map to TRBD1. Trimming took 3 bases from V and 0 from J; bases not matched to a gene: 2. CDR1 and CDR2 from the germline V gene are SEHNR and FQNEAQ (reference sequence). CDR3 length: 15 amino acids. The CDR3 bases are TGTGCCAGCAGCTTTGGGACAGGGGCCTCCTACGAGCAGTACTTC. It is translated as CASSFGTGASYEQYF. The whole variable domain, filled in from reference TRBV7-9 and TRBJ2-7, reads DTGVSQNPRHKITKRGQNVTFRCDPISEHNRLYWYRQTLGQGPEFLTYFQNEAQLEKSRLLSDRFSAERPKGSFSTLEIQRTEQGDSAMYLCASSFGTGASYEQYFGPGTRLTVT.

This clone was recorded a few times. The same CDR3 can be traced to other DNA sequences in this sample. The chain uses TRBV4-1 and TRBJ2-7, with 11 bases that match TRBD2. Germline-derived CDR1 and CDR2 are MGHRA and YSYEKL. Trimming took 0 bases from V and 0 from J; bases not matched to a gene: 7. This CDR3 comprises 18 residues. The chain's CDR3 is CASSQDWTSGLPSYEQYF. Written as DNA, the CDR3 is TGCGCCAGCAGCCAAGATTGGACTAGCGGGCTTCCCTCCTACGAGCAGTACTTC.

This chain uses TRBV18 with TRBJ1-2, with D perhaps TRBD1 (5 bases). CDR3 length: 13 amino acids. The germline CDR1 and CDR2 sequences are KGHSH and LQKENI. Trimming took 5 bases from V and 4 from J, leaving 11 bases between them. CDR3 amino acids: CASSGPDSYGYTF. CDR3 nucleotides: TGTGCCAGCTCAGGGCCAGACAGCTATGGCTACACCTTC.

This chain joins TRBV7-2 and TRBJ1-4, with D possibly being TRBD1 (5 bases). Looked up from germline, CDR1 is SGHTA and CDR2 is FQGNSA. Deletions cut 0 bases from V and 6 bases from J, with 11 bases between. There are 15 residues in the CDR3. CDR3 nucleotides: TGTGCCAGCAGCTTAGCTCGGGGGGGGTATGAAAAACTGTTTTTT. Amino acid sequence: CASSLARGGYEKLFF.

The chain uses TRBV29-1 and TRBJ1-4, with D maybe TRBD1 (5 bases). Trimming removed 5 bases at V and 5 bases at J, with 24 bases between. CDR1 is SQVTM, CDR2 ANQGSEA, per germline. The CDR3 covers 17 residues. In nucleotides, the CDR3 is TGCAGCGTTAGGGACTCCGGGACGGCCAATGGAAATGAAAAACTGTTTTTT. Translation: CSVRDSGTANGNEKLFF.

On this clone: Within the sample, other DNA sequences also encode this same CDR3. This sequence joins TRBV7-9 and TRBJ2-5; maybe TRBD2 (5 bases). The CDR3 is 14 amino acids. CDR1 SEHNR and CDR2 FQNEAQ come from the germline V gene (reference sequence). V was pared by 5 bases and J by 1 base, with 11 bases between. CDR3 in DNA: TGTGCCAGCAGCCCCTCGGGAAGCCAAGAGACCCAGTACTTC. It codes for CASSPSGSQETQYF.

V is TRBV6-5 and J is TRBJ1-4; 7 nucleotides match TRBD1. Losses at the gene ends were 5 bases for V and 7 bases for J; bases not matched to a gene: 7. The CDR3 consists of 14 residues. Germline CDR1 is MNHEY and CDR2 is SVGAGI. The CDR3 DNA sequence: TGTGCCAGCAGTCCAACAGGGGAAATTGAAAAACTGTTTTTT. This encodes CASSPTGEIEKLFF.

The J gene is TRBJ1-1, the V gene TRBV11-1; D gene unclear. Germline V gives CDR1 SGHAT, CDR2 FQDESV (reference sequence). Trimming removed 2 bases from V and 1 base from J, with 8 bases in between. The CDR3 covers 14 residues. CDR3 sequence (DNA): TGTGCCAGCAGCTTATTCTCACAGAACACTGAAGCTTTCTTT. This encodes CASSLFSQNTEAFF. Together with reference TRBV11-1 and TRBJ1-1, the CDR3 gives the full variable domain: EAEVAQSPRYKITEKSQAVAFWCDPISGHATLYWYRQILGQGPELLVQFQDESVVDDSQLPKDRFSAERLKGVDSTLKIQPAELGDSAMYLCASSLFSQNTEAFFGQGTRLTVV.

This clone was observed once. CDR3 sequence (DNA): TGTGCCACCGAACAAAGCGGACCTCCCTACGAGCAGTACTTC. Encoded protein: CATEQSGPPYEQYF. The rearrangement uses TRBV24-1 and TRBJ2-7; tentative D call: TRBD2 (5 bases). Deletions cut 9 bases from V and 2 bases from J, with 16 bases between. The CDR3 contains 14 residues. Germline CDR1 KGHDR, CDR2 SFDVKD.

This chain connects TRBV13 to TRBJ1-2; 7 nucleotides match TRBD1. Germline V gene lookup returns CDR1 PRHDT and CDR2 FYEKMQ (reference sequence). V gave up 3 bases and J gave up 6 bases; unmatched junction bases: 10. The CDR3 contains 15 residues. This CDR3 reads CASSFSQGVRNGYTF. Here the CDR3 DNA reads TGTGCCAGCAGCTTCTCCCAGGGGGTTAGAAATGGCTACACCTTC.

The V call is TRBV7-9, the J call TRBJ2-6; no clear D gene. With 3 bases removed from V and 2 bases from J, the gap between germline ends came to 5 bases. Germline V CDR1 and CDR2: SEHNR, FQNEAQ (reference sequence). CDR3 length: 14 amino acids. The CDR3 region has the DNA TGTGCCAGCAGCTTCAGTACTGGGGCCAACGTCCTGACTTTC. This translates into CASSFSTGANVLTF.

The chain combines TRBV24-1 with TRBJ2-3; D gene ambiguous. V was pared by 2 bases and J by 3 bases, with 17 bases between. Per germline, CDR1 KGHDR and CDR2 SFDVKD. The CDR3 is 17 amino acids. This chain's CDR3 is CATSDSKRVHGTDTQYF. DNA of the CDR3: TGTGCCACCAGTGATTCGAAGCGCGTGCATGGGACAGATACGCAGTATTTT.

This clone was seen once. The rearrangement links TRBV29-1 to TRBJ1-6, with D unclear. Per germline, CDR1 SQVTM and CDR2 ANQGSEA. CDR3 length: 10 amino acids. The ends were cut back, 3 bases at V and 11 bases at J, with 5 bases in the middle. CDR3 DNA: TGCAGCGTTGATCCCGCACCCCTCCACTTT. Encoded protein: CSVDPAPLHF. Full variable domain (outside the CDR3, taken from reference TRBV29-1 and TRBJ1-6): SAVISQKPSRDICQRGTSLTIQCQVDSQVTMMFWYRQQPGQSLTLIATANQGSEATYESGFVIDKFPISRPNLTFSTLTVSNMSPEDSSIYLCSVDPAPLHFGNGTRLTVT.

The V call is TRBV18, the J call TRBJ2-7, with 10 bases that match TRBD1. J was trimmed by 5 bases and V by 7 bases; bases with no gene match: 5. Per the germline V gene, CDR1 is KGHSH and CDR2 is LQKENI. The CDR3 has 13 residues. Here the CDR3 DNA reads TGTGCCAGCTTACGGACAGGGGGGGACGAGCAGTACTTC. This sequence encodes CASLRTGGDEQYF. The complete variable domain, with remaining parts taken from reference TRBV18 and TRBJ2-7, reads NAGVMQNPRHLVRRRGQEARLRCSPMKGHSHVYWYRQLPEEGLKFMVYLQKENIIDESGMPKERFSAEFPKEGPSILRIQQVVRGDSAAYFCASLRTGGDEQYFGPGTRLTVT.

On this clone: At the DNA level, this CDR3 is encoded by other sequences in the same sample as well. The chain is built from TRBV28 and TRBJ1-6; 7 positions agree with TRBD1. Trimming removed 7 bases from V and 5 bases from J; junction bases left unmatched: 2. Germline V gene data show CDR1 as MDHEN and CDR2 as SYDVKM. This CDR3 spans 13 amino acids. CDR3 in DNA: TGTGCCAGCAAACAGGGGAATAATTCACCCCTCCACTTT. This encodes CASKQGNNSPLHF.